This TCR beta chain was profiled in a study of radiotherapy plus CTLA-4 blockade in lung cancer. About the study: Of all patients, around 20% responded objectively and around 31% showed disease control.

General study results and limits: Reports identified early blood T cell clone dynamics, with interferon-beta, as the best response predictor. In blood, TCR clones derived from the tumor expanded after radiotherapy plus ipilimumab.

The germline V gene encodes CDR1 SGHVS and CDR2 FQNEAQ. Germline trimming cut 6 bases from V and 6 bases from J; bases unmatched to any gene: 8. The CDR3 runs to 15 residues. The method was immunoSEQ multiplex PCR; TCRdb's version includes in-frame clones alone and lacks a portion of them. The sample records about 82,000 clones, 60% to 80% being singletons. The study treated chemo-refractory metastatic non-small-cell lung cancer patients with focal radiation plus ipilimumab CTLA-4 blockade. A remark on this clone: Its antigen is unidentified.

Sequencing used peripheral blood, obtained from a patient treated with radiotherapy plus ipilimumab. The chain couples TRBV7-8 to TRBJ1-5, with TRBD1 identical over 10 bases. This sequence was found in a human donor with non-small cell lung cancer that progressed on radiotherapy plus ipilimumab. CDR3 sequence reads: CASSTGTGAGQPQHF. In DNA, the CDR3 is TGTGCCAGCAGTACCGGGACAGGGGCGGGTCAGCCCCAGCATTTT.